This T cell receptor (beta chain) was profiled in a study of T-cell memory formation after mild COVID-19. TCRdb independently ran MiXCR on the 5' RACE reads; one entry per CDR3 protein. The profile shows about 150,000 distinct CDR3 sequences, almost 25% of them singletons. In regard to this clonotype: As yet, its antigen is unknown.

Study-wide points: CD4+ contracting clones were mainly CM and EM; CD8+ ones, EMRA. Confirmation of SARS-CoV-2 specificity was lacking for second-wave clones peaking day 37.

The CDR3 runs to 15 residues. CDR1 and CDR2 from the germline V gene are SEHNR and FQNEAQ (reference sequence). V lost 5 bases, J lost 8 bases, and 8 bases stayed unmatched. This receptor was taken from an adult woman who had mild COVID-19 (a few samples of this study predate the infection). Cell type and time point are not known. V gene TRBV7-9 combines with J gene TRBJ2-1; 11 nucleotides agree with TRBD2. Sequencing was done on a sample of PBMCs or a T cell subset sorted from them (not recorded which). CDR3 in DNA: TGTGCCAGCAGCCCTACTAGCGGGAGTGTCGATGAGCAGTTCTTC. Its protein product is CASSPTSGSVDEQFF.